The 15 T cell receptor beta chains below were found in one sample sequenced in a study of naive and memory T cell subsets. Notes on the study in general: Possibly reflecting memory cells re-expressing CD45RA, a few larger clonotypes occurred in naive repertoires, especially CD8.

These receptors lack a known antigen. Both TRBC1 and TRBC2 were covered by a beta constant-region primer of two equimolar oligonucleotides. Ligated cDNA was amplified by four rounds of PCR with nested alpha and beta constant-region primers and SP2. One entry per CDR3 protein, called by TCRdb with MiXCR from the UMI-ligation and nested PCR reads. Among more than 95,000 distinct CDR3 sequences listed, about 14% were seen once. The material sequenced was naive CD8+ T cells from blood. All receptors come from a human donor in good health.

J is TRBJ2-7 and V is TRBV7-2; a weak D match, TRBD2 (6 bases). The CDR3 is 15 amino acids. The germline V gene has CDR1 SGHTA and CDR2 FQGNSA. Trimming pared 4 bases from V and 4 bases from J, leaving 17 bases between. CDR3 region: CASSSHGSPGYEQYF. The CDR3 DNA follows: TGTGCCAGCAGCTCCCACGGGAGCCCCGGGTACGAGCAGTACTTC.

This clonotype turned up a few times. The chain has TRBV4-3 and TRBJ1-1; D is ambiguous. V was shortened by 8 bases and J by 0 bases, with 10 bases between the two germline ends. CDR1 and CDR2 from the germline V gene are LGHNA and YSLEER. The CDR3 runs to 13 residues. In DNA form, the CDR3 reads TGCGCCAGCTCGTCCTTCATGAACACTGAAGCTTTCTTT. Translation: CASSSFMNTEAFF.

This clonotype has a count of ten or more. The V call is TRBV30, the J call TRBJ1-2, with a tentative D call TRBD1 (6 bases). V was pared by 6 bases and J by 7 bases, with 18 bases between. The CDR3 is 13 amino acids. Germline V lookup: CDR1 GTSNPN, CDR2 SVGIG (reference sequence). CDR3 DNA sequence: TGTGCCTGCTCCCTCGTACAGGGCGGTGGCTACACCTTC. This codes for CACSLVQGGGYTF.

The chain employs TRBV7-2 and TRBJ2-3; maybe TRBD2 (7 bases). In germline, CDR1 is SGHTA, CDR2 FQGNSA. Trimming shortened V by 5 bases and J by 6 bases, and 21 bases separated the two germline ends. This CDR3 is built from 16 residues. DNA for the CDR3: TGTGCCAGCAGCCCCCTGGCGGGGGCCTTGCATGATACGCAGTATTTT. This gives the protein CASSPLAGALHDTQYF. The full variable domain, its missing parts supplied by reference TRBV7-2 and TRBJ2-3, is GAGVSQSPSNKVTEKGKDVELRCDPISGHTALYWYRQSLGQGLEFLIYFQGNSAPDKSGLPSDRFSAERTGGSVSTLTIQRTQQEDSAVYLCASSPLAGALHDTQYFGPGTRLTVL.

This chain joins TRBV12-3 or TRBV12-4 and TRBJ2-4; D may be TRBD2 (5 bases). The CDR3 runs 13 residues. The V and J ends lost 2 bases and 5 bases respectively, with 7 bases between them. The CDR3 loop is CASSLLGENIQYF. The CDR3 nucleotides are TGTGCCAGCAGTTTACTCGGGGAAAACATTCAGTACTTC.

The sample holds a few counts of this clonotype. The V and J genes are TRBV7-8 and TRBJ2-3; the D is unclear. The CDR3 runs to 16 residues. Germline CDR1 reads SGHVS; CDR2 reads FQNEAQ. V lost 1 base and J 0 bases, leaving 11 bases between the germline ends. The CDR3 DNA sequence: TGTGCCAGCAGCTTAGTCGTCGGTAAAAGCACAGATACGCAGTATTTT. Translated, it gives CASSLVVGKSTDTQYF.

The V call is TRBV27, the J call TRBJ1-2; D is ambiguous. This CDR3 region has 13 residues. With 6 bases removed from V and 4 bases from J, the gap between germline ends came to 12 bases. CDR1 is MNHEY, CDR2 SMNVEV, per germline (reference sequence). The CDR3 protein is CASRDGVGYGYTF. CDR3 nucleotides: TGTGCCAGCAGAGACGGCGTCGGCTATGGCTACACCTTC.

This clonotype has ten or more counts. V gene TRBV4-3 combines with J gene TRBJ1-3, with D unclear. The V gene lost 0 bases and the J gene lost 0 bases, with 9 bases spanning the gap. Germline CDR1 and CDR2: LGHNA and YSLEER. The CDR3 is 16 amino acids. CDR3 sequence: CASSQDAGSSGNTIYF. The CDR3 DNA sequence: TGCGCCAGCAGCCAAGACGCGGGGAGCTCTGGAAACACCATATATTTT.

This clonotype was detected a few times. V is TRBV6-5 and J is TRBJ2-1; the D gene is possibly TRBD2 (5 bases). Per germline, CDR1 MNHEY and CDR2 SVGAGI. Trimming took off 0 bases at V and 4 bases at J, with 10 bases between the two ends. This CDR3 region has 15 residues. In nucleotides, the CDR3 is TGTGCCAGCAGTTACTCATCGGGGAATTACAATGAGCAGTTCTTC. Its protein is CASSYSSGNYNEQFF.

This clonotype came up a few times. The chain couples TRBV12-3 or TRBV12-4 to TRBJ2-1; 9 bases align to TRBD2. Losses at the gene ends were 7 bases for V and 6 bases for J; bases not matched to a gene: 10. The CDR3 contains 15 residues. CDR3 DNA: TGTGCCAGCAACGGTCCCCGGACTAGCGCCAATGAGCAGTTCTTC. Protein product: CASNGPRTSANEQFF.

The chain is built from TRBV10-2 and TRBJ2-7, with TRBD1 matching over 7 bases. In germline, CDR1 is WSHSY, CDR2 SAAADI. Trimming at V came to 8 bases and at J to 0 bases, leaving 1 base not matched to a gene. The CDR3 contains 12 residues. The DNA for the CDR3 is TGCGCCAGCGGGGACAGCTCCTACGAGCAGTACTTC. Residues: CASGDSSYEQYF.

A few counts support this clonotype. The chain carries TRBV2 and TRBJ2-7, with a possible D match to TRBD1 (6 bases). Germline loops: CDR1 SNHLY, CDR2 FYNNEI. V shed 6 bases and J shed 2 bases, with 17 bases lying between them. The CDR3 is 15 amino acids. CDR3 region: CASSGLTGSPYEQYF. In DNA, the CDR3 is TGTGCCAGCAGCGGACTGACAGGTTCCCCCTACGAGCAGTACTTC. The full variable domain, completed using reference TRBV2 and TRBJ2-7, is EPEVTQTPSHQVTQMGQEVILRCVPISNHLYFYWYRQILGQKVEFLVSFYNNEISEKSEIFDDQFSVERPDGSNFTLKIRSTKLEDSAMYFCASSGLTGSPYEQYFGPGTRLTVT.

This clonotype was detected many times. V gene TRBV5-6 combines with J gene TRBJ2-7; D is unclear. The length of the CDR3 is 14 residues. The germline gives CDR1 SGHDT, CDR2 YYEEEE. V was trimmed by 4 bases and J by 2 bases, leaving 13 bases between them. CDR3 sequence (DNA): TGTGCCAGCAGCCCTCCCGGGCCCCCCTACGAGCAGTACTTC. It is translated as CASSPPGPPYEQYF.

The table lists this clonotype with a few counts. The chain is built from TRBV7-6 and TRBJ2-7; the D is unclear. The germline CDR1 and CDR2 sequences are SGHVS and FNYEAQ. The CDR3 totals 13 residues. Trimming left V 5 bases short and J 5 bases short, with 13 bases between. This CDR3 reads CASSPPNRDEQYF. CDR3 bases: TGTGCCAGCAGCCCCCCCAATCGCGACGAGCAGTACTTC.

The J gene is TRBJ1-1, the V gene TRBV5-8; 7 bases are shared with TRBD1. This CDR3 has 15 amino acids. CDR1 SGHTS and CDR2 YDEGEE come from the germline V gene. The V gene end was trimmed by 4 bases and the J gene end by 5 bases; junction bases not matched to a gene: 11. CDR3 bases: TGTGCCAGCAGCGGAAATGACAGGGTGAGAACTGAAGCTTTCTTT. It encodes CASSGNDRVRTEAFF.